A selection of T cell receptor beta chains follows, all from one sample in a study of OX40 agonist ivuxolimab in advanced cancers. The repertoire was sequenced with immunoSEQ multiplex PCR; TCRdb's copy has only in-frame clones and lacks some. The sample shows about 67,000 clones, 80% to 95% of them seen only once. Specimen: CD4+ or CD8+ T cells sorted from blood, collected in a trial of the OX40 agonist ivuxolimab. These receptors came from an adult with an advanced solid tumor such as melanoma, head and neck, liver or kidney cancer. Both conserved end residues are part of each CDR3.

j_call	v_call	cdr3_aa
TRBJ2-7	TRBV19	CASSYSGRDYEQYF
TRBJ2-7	TRBV7-2	CASSQQRTSGYEQYF
TRBJ2-5	TRBV7-9	CASSLRTGAQETQYF
TRBJ1-1	TRBV9	CASSVVTGGGTEAFF
TRBJ2-1	TRBV6-5	CASSYFRNTYNEQFF
TRBJ1-1	TRBV6-1	CASSERGRGAF
TRBJ2-7	TRBV11-2	CASSFVGQGPYEQYF
TRBJ2-7	TRBV5-1	CASGETGSHEQYF
TRBJ2-6	TRBV19	CASSIDGYSGANVLTF
TRBJ1-2	TRBV5-5	CASSPKDGFGGYTF
TRBJ2-1	TRBV4-3	CASSQGTSGYNEQFF
TRBJ2-2	TRBV9	CASSAGGGGTGELFF
TRBJ2-7	TRBV4-1	CASSLLPGLAGGQYEQYF
TRBJ2-1	TRBV4-3	CASSQTSGPYNEQFF
TRBJ1-2	TRBV5-5	CASSPGQGYGYTF
TRBJ2-5	TRBV6-5	CASTSEAEQETQYF
TRBJ2-7	TRBV29-1	CSVASGLAYEQYF
TRBJ2-7	TRBV7-2	CASSPESSYEQYF
TRBJ2-7	TRBV28	CASSLWGSYEQYF
TRBJ2-7	TRBV28	CASSLSRGTGGHEQYF
TRBJ1-2	TRBV7-9	CASSLATGDAYGYTF
TRBJ2-7	TRBV9	CASSVESGGRAVYEQYF
TRBJ1-5	TRBV27	CASTRRAVSNQPQHF
TRBJ2-7	TRBV15	CATSRVTGPSYEQYF
TRBJ2-5	TRBV9	CASSVGGRAEGSGGQYF
TRBJ2-2	TRBV7-9	CASTGGPSRRDTGELFF
TRBJ2-7	TRBV27	CASSLGATYEQYF
TRBJ2-7	TRBV12-5	CASGPPGQGMDEQYF
TRBJ1-2	TRBV4-1	CASSHIGTDYGYTF
TRBJ2-5	TRBV9	CASSTSGPQETQYF
TRBJ2-1	TRBV9	CASSVHPGGQGNEQFF
TRBJ1-2	TRBV29-1	CSCPSGTGGGYTF
TRBJ2-7	TRBV19	CASSFTATYEQYF
TRBJ2-5	TRBV27	CASSLIERETQYF
TRBJ1-1	TRBV6-1	CASRENTEAFF
TRBJ2-1	TRBV4-2	CASSEVISGLSHEQFF
TRBJ2-7	TRBV2	CASSGYEQYF
TRBJ2-1	TRBV5-6	CASSPQGALPYNEQFF
TRBJ2-7	TRBV27	CASSYGDASYEQYF
TRBJ2-3	TRBV11-3	CASSLRGSDTQYF
TRBJ1-1	TRBV11-2	CASSLVGKNTEAFF
TRBJ2-7	TRBV6-5	CASRSTLGISYEQYF
TRBJ2-5	TRBV11-3	CASSRPTGVDETQYF
TRBJ1-5	TRBV21-1	CASSGGRMPYSNQPQHF
TRBJ1-1	TRBV6-5	CASSYTGWDTEAFF
TRBJ2-6	TRBV19	CASSTRGEAGANVLTF
.	TRBV19	CASSTGDWHEQYF
TRBJ1-2	TRBV7-9	CATRTGRYGYTF
TRBJ2-1	TRBV5-6	CASSWTLNWGSAEQFF
TRBJ2-2	TRBV27	CASSWGGELFF
TRBJ2-3	TRBV28	CASSLDSAGGRTDTQYF
TRBJ2-1	TRBV6-1	CASRARDYSYNEQFF
TRBJ2-5	TRBV7-9	CASSLRLGETQYF
TRBJ2-7	TRBV11-1	CASSRQRMPSYEQYF
TRBJ2-1	TRBV29-1	CSVEGLAGGPLRYNEQFF